The 9 T cell receptor beta chains given below trace back to one sample, sequenced in a study of CD8+CD57+ T cells in acquired aplastic anemia. The use of genomic DNA as template underpinned the TCR beta VDJ and CDR3 profiling. MiXCR, run by TCRdb on the reads, gives a single entry per CDR3 protein. The repertoire holds roughly 81,000 distinct CDR3 sequences, under 50% seen once, with approximately 61% in the top ten. Sequencing input: sorted CD4+, CD8+, or CD8+CD57+ T cells (not recorded which) from PBMCs. These receptor sequences come from a human donor in good health, serving as a control.

This clonotype was observed at least ten times. The chain combines TRBV20-1 with TRBJ2-5, with D possibly matching TRBD2 (5 bases). V was clipped by 5 bases and J by 2 bases, with 9 bases between them. Germline V gene data show CDR1 as DFQATT and CDR2 as SNEGSKA (reference sequence). The CDR3 runs to 12 residues. The CDR3 coding sequence is TGCAGTGCTGTTAGCGTACAAGAGACCCAGTACTTC. Translating gives CSAVSVQETQYF.

The chain links TRBV2 to TRBJ2-1; the match to TRBD1 covers 8 bases. The germline V gene encodes CDR1 SNHLY and CDR2 FYNNEI. V lost 7 bases, J lost 0 bases, and 5 bases stayed unmatched. This CDR3 comprises 15 residues. CDR3 sequence (DNA): TGTGCCAGCACCGCCGACAGGGGCTCCTACAATGAGCAGTTCTTC. Its protein product is CASTADRGSYNEQFF.

Regarding this clonotype: The junction differs from germline at one of its ends, possibly a read error. This rearrangement joins TRBV10-3 to TRBJ2-7; 11 bases line up with TRBD2. The length of the CDR3 is 12 residues. In germline, CDR1 is ENHRY, CDR2 SYGVKD. CDR3 bases: TGTGCCATCAGTCAGACTAGCGGGATTCAGCACTTC. Translating it yields CAISQTSGIQHF.

This clonotype has ten or more counts. The chain recombines TRBV7-6 with TRBJ1-1, with D unresolved. The CDR3 loop spans 13 amino acids. The germline V gene has CDR1 SGHVS and CDR2 FNYEAQ. The V gene lost 3 bases and the J gene lost 0 bases, with 5 bases spanning the gap. The CDR3 region has the DNA TGTGCCAGCAGCTTCGGCATGAACACTGAAGCTTTCTTT. As protein: CASSFGMNTEAFF.

This clonotype was seen only a few times. This chain uses TRBV28 with TRBJ2-3, with 10 bases that match TRBD1. V lost 8 bases, J lost 6 bases, and 11 bases stayed unmatched. The length of the CDR3 is 15 residues. Germline assignment: CDR1 MDHEN and CDR2 SYDVKM. The CDR3 coding sequence is TGTGCCAGCGTGGCAGGACAGGGGGGTAAGGATACGCAGTATTTT. Protein product: CASVAGQGGKDTQYF.

At least ten counts were recorded for this clonotype. The rearrangement uses TRBV2 and TRBJ1-1; a weak D match, TRBD1 (5 bases). This CDR3 is built from 14 residues. The V end lost 5 bases, the J end lost 7 bases, and 17 bases lay between the germline ends. Looked up from germline, CDR1 is SNHLY and CDR2 is FYNNEI. CDR3 in DNA: TGTGCCAGCAGTCTATGGGACGGGGCAAGTGAAGCTTTCTTT. Its translation: CASSLWDGASEAFF.

Many counts were recorded for this clonotype. The J gene is TRBJ1-1, the V gene TRBV3-1; 8 nucleotides line up with TRBD1. V dropped 3 bases and J dropped 10; count of bases not matched to a gene: 4. The length of the CDR3 is 12 residues. Germline values: CDR1 LGHDT, CDR2 YNNKEL (reference sequence). The CDR3 sequence: CASSHDRGAAFF. The CDR3 coding sequence is TGTGCCAGCAGCCATGACAGGGGAGCAGCTTTCTTT.

The chain employs TRBV7-9 and TRBJ2-1, with D perhaps matching TRBD1 (6 bases). With 4 bases removed from V and 6 bases from J, the gap between germline ends came to 13 bases. Looked up from germline, CDR1 is SEHNR and CDR2 is FQNEAQ (reference sequence). The CDR3 is 14 amino acids. The CDR3 nucleotides are TGTGCCAGCAGCTCCTCCGGGACACTCAATGAGCAGTTCTTC. As protein: CASSSSGTLNEQFF.

The table lists this clonotype with a count of one. The chain is built from TRBV7-2 and TRBJ2-7; tentatively, D is TRBD1 (6 bases). The germline V gene has CDR1 SGHTA and CDR2 FQGNSA. V was trimmed by 7 bases and J by 4 bases, leaving 14 bases between them. The CDR3 runs to 13 residues. The CDR3 DNA sequence: TGTGCCAGCACCACGACGGACAGATACGAGCAGTACTTC. The encoded protein is CASTTTDRYEQYF.